This record covers a single TCR beta chain. Its cognate antigen is unknown. The germline gives CDR1 KGHSH, CDR2 LQKENI. The V and J ends lost 5 bases and 6 bases respectively, with 16 bases between them. The CDR3 runs to 15 residues. The repertoire was sequenced with immunoSEQ multiplex PCR; TCRdb's copy has only in-frame clones and lacks some. The table lists 130,000 or so clones, roughly 89% of them singletons, with 3% to 3.5% in the top ten. The record originates from a study of cytomegalovirus exposure and HLA in healthy donors. Study-level points and caveats: Among TCR beta chains, those listed as cytomegalovirus-associated numbered more than 150. Many donors carried some public TCRs, although rarity characterized most TCR sequences. CMV antigen specificity was confirmed in vitro for three CMV-associated chains. Cytomegalovirus status, reportedly, was diagnosed with high specificity and sensitivity by the classifier.

Specimen: PBMCs. The chain employs TRBV18 and TRBJ2-2, with D maybe TRBD1 (6 bases). The sequence derives from a man aged 30-40 years in good health and CMV-seronegative. The CDR3 nucleotides read TGTGCCAGCTCATCCTCACAGGGTTCCGCCGGGGAGCTGTTTTTT. It specifies CASSSSQGSAGELFF.